This entry is about one TCR beta chain. Its matching antigen is unknown. The data were taken from a study of a mutant IDH1 vaccine in newly diagnosed glioma. Study-wide background: Vaccines began 4-6 weeks after radiotherapy alone, or with temozolomide cycles.

The CDR3 consists of 15 residues. Germline values: CDR1 SEHNR, CDR2 FQNEAQ (reference sequence). The junction had 10 bases not matched to a gene; V was cut back by 5 bases and J by 6 bases. Time point denoted: week 47, end of study. All doses held 300 ug of mutant IDH1 20-mer peptide, with topical imiquimod. Study results and caveats: The study observed vaccine-induced immune responses in 90% to 95% of patients.

Profiled with immunoSEQ multiplex PCR; TCRdb holds only in-frame clones, not every one. The table has tens of thousands of clones, approximately 90% seen once. The sample in question was PBMCs, obtained from a glioma patient whose treatment included an IDH1 peptide vaccine. The clonotype comes from a woman aged 25 to 45 with glioma. The chain couples TRBV7-9 to TRBJ2-7, with 10 bases that match TRBD1. CDR3 in DNA: TGTGCCAGCAGCGCACCGGGACAGGGGACAAGCGAGCAGTACTTC. This codes for CASSAPGQGTSEQYF. The full variable domain, with the rest looked up from reference TRBV7-9 and TRBJ2-7, is DTGVSQNPRHKITKRGQNVTFRCDPISEHNRLYWYRQTLGQGPEFLTYFQNEAQLEKSRLLSDRFSAERPKGSFSTLEIQRTEQGDSAMYLCASSAPGQGTSEQYFGPGTRLTVT.